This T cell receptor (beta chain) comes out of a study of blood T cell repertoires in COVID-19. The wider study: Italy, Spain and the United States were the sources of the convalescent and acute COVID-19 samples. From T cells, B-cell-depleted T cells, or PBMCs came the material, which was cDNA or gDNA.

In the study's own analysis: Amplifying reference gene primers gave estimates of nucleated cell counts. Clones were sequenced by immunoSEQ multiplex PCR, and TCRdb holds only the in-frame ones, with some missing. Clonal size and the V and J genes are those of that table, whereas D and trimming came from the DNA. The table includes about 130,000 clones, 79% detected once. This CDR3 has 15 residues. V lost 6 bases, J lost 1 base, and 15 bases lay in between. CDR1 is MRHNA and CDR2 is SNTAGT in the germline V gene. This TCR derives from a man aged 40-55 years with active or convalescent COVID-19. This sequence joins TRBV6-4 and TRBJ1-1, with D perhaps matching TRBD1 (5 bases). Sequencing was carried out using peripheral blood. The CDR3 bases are TGTGCCAGCAGGGACCAGGGACTGGAGAACACTGAAGCTTTCTTT. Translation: CASRDQGLENTEAFF.